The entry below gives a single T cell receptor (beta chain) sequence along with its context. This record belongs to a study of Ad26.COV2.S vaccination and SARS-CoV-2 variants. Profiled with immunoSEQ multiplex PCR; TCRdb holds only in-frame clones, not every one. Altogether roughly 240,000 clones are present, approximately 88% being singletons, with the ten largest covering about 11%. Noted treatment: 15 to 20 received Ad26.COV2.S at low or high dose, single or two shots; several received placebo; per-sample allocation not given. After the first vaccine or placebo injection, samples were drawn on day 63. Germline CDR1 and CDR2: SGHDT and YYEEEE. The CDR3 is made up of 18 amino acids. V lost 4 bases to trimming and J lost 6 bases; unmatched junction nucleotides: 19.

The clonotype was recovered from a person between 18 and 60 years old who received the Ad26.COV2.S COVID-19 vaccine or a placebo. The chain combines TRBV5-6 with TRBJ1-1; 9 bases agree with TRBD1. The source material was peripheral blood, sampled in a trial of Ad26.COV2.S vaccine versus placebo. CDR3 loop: CASSRPSGTGYILAEAFF. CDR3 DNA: TGTGCCAGCAGCCGTCCGTCCGGGACAGGGTATATTTTAGCTGAAGCTTTCTTT.